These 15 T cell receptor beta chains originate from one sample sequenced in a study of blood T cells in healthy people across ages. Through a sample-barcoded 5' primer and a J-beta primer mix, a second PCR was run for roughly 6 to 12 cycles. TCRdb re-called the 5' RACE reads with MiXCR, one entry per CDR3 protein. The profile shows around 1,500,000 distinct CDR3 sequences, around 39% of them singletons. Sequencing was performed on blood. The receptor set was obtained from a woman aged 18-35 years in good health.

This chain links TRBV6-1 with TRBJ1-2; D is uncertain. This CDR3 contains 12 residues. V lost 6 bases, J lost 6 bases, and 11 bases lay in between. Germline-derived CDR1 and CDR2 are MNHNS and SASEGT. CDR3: CASSQSTDGYTF. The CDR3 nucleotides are TGTGCCAGCAGCCAAAGCACGGATGGCTACACCTTC.

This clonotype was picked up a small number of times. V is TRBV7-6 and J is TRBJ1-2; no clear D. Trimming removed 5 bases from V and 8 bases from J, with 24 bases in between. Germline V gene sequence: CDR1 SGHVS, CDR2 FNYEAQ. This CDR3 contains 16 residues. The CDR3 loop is CASSQPSEVVGGGYTF. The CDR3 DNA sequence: TGTGCCAGCAGCCAACCCTCGGAAGTAGTCGGCGGGGGCTACACCTTC.

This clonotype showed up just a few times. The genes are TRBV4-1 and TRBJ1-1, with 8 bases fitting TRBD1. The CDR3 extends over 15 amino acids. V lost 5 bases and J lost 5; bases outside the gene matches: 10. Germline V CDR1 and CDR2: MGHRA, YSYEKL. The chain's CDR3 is CASSVTGVGGTEAFF. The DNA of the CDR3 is TGCGCCAGCAGCGTGACAGGGGTTGGTGGTACTGAAGCTTTCTTT.

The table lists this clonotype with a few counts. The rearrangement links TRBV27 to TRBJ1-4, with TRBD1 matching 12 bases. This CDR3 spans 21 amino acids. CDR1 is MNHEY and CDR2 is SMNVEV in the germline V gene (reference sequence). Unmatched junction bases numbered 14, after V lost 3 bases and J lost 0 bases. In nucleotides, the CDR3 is TGTGCCAGCAGTTTCACTCCCTACGGGACAGGGGGCAGGCCAACTAATGAAAAACTGTTTTTT. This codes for CASSFTPYGTGGRPTNEKLFF.

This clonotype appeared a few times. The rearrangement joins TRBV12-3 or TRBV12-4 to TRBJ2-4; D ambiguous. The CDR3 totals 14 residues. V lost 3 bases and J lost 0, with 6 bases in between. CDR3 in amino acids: CASSFALAKNIQYF. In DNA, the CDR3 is TGTGCCAGCAGTTTTGCATTAGCCAAAAACATTCAGTACTTC.

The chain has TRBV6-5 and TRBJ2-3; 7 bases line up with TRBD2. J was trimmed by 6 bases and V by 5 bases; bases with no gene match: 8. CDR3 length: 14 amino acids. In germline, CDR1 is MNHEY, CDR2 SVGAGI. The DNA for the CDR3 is TGTGCCAGCAGTGACGGGACTAACAGGGATACGCAGTATTTT. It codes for CASSDGTNRDTQYF.

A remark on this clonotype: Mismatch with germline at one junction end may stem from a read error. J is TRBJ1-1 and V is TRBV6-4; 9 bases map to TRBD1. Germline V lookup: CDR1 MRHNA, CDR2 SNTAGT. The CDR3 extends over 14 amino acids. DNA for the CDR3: TGTGCCGGCAGTCTGGGACAGGGTTCTGGTGAAGCTTTCTTT. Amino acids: CAGSLGQGSGEAFF.

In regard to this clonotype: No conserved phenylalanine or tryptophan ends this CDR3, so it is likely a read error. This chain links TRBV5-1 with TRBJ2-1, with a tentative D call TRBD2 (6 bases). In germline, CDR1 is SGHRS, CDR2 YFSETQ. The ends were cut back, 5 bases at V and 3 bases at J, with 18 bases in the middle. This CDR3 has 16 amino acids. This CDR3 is CASRGGGGLFYNEQFL. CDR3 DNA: TGCGCCAGCAGGGGAGGAGGCGGCTTGTTCTACAATGAGCAGTTCTTA.

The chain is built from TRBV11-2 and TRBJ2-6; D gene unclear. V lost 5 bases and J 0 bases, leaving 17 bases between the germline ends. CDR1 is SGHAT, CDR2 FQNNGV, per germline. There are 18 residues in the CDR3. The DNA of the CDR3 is TGTGCCAGCAGCCTCCCCACCAGCCTGAGCTCTGGGGCCAACGTCCTGACTTTC. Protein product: CASSLPTSLSSGANVLTF.

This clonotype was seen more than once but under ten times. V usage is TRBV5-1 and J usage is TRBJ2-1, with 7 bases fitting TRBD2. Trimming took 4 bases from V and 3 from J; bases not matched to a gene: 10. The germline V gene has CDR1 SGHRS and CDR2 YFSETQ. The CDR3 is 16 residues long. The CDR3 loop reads CASSRFAGDVYNEQFF. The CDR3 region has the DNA TGCGCCAGCAGCCGGTTCGCGGGAGATGTCTACAATGAGCAGTTCTTC.

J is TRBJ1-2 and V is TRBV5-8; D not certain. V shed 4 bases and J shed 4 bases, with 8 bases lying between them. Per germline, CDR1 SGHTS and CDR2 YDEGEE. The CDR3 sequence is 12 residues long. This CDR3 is CASSARGYGYTF. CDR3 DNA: TGTGCCAGCAGCGCCCGGGGCTATGGCTACACCTTC.

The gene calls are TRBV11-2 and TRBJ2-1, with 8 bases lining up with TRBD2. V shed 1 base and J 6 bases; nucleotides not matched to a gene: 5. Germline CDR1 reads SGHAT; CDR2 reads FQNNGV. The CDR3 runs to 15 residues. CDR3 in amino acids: CASSLGAGVSNEQFF. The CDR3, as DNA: TGTGCCAGCAGCTTAGGAGCGGGAGTAAGCAATGAGCAGTTCTTC.

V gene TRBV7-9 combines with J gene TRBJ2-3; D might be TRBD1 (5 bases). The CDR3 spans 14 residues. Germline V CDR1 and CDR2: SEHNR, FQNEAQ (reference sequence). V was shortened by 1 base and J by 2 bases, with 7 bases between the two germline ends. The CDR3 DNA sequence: TGTGCCAGCAGCTTAGAGGGGTACACAGATACGCAGTATTTT. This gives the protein CASSLEGYTDTQYF.

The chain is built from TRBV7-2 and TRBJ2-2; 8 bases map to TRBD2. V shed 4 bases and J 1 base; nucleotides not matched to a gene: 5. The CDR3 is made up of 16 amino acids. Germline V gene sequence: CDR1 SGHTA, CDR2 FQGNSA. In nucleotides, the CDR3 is TGTGCCAGCAGCTCGGTGGGACTAGGGAACACCGGGGAGCTGTTTTTT. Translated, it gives CASSSVGLGNTGELFF.

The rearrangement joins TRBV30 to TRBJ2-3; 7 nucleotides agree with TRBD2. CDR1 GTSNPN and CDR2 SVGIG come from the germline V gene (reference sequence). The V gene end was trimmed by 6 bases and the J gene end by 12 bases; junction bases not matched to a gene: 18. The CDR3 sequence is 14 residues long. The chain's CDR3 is CACPRAGELYTQYF. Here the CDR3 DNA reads TGTGCCTGTCCCCGGGCGGGGGAACTGTACACACAGTATTTT.